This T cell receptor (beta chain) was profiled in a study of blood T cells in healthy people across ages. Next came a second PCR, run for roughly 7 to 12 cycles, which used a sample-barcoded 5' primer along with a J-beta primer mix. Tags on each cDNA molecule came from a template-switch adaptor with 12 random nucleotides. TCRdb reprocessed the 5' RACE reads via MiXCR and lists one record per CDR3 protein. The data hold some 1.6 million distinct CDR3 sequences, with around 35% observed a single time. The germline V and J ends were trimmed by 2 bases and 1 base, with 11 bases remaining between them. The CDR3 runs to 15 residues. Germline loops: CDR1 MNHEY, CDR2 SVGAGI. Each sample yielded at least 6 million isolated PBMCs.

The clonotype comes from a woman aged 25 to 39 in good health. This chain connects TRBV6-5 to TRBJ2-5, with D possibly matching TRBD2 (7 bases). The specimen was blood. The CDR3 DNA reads TGTGCCAGCAGTTACGGCGGGGGCCCCCAAGAGACCCAGTACTTC. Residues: CASSYGGGPQETQYF.